A single sample gave rise to the 32 T cell receptor beta chains below, sequenced in a study of blood T cell repertoires in COVID-19. Profiled with immunoSEQ multiplex PCR; TCRdb holds only in-frame clones, not every one. The sample has about 240,000 clones; 82% are singletons. The sequencing sample was made of peripheral blood. The receptor source for this set is an older woman with active or convalescent COVID-19.

In its sample, this clone was seen once. The chain carries TRBV3-1 (or the pseudogene TRBV3-2) and TRBJ2-1, with TRBD1 identical over 7 bases. Trimming removed 5 bases from V and 5 bases from J; junction bases left unmatched: 3. The CDR3 is made up of 13 amino acids. The germline V gene has CDR1 LGHDT and CDR2 YNNKEL (reference sequence). The DNA for the CDR3 is TGTGCCAGCAGCAGGGGGCCCGACAATGAGCAGTTCTTC. It yields the protein CASSRGPDNEQFF.

The gene calls are TRBV4-1 and TRBJ2-7, with a possible D match to TRBD2 (5 bases). Per the germline V gene, CDR1 is MGHRA and CDR2 is YSYEKL. CDR3 length equals 16 residues. Trimming took 0 bases from V and 6 from J, leaving 18 bases between them. As DNA, the CDR3 is TGCGCCAGCAGCCAAGATAGTGAGGGCCCCCGACGCGAGCAGTACTTC. Amino acids: CASSQDSEGPRREQYF.

The chain uses TRBV12-3 or TRBV12-4 and TRBJ1-4; no definite D call. V shed 3 bases and J shed 8 bases, with 7 bases lying between them. This CDR3 has 12 residues. CDR3 residues: CASSFRGEKLFF. In nucleotides, the CDR3 is TGTGCCAGCAGTTTTCGAGGCGAAAAACTGTTTTTT.

The gene calls are TRBV27 and TRBJ1-2; TRBD1 aligns across 8 bases. The V and J ends lost 3 bases and 11 bases, in that order; junction bases with no gene match: 14. The CDR3 covers 15 residues. Germline CDR1 is MNHEY and CDR2 is SMNVEV (reference sequence). CDR3 sequence (DNA): TGTGCCAGCAGTTTGGGAGGGACAGGTTTTTTTGGTTACACCTTC. It yields the protein CASSLGGTGFFGYTF.

The V gene is TRBV23-1, the J gene TRBJ1-2; TRBD1 is a possible D gene (5 bases). TRBV23-1 is recorded as an ORF, its role being uncertain. Between the trimmed V and J ends, which lost 0 bases and 7 bases, there was a span of 12 bases. The CDR3 runs to 14 residues. CDR3 region: CASSQSGGVRGYTF. CDR3 DNA sequence: TGCGCCAGCAGTCAATCGGGGGGTGTACGTGGCTACACCTTC.

The chain links TRBV9 to TRBJ2-1; TRBD1 matches at 10 bases. CDR1 and CDR2 from the germline V gene are SGDLS and YYNGEE. The CDR3 loop spans 16 amino acids. The V gene end was trimmed by 3 bases and the J gene end by 2 bases; junction bases not matched to a gene: 5. The DNA of the CDR3 is TGTGCCAGCAGCGGTCGACAGGGGGCCACCTACAATGAGCAGTTCTTC. It specifies CASSGRQGATYNEQFF.

The chain joins TRBV9 to TRBJ2-1; TRBD1 might be the D (5 bases). The V gene lost 0 bases and the J gene lost 4 bases, with 11 bases spanning the gap. Germline values: CDR1 SGDLS, CDR2 YYNGEE. The CDR3 spans 15 residues. CDR3 in DNA: TGTGCCAGCAGCGTAGTCTTGGCAGGGTACAATGAGCAGTTCTTC. Its translation: CASSVVLAGYNEQFF.

This CDR3 is CASSYGGTGELFF. CDR3 nucleotides: TGTGCCAGCAGTTACGGGGGGACCGGGGAGCTGTTTTTT. The chain links TRBV6-2 or TRBV6-3 to TRBJ2-2; tentative D call: TRBD2 (6 bases). Trimming stripped 2 bases from V and 5 bases from J, with 6 bases between. CDR3 length: 13 residues. Germline values: CDR1 MNHEY, CDR2 SVGEGT.

V and J are TRBV6-1 and TRBJ2-2; perhaps TRBD2 as D (6 bases). V was clipped by 4 bases and J by 3 bases, with 15 bases between them. CDR3 length: 16 amino acids. Per germline, CDR1 MNHNS and CDR2 SASEGT. The CDR3 reads CASSGIGGIDTGELFF. CDR3 nucleotides: TGTGCCAGCAGTGGTATCGGGGGAATCGACACCGGGGAGCTGTTTTTT.

This chain links TRBV5-5 with TRBJ1-1; 7 bases agree with TRBD1. The CDR3 length is 15 residues. V was pared by 4 bases and J by 0 bases, with 6 bases of the junction left unmatched. In germline, CDR1 is SGHKS, CDR2 YYEKEE (reference sequence). CDR3 region: CASSGRQGMNTEAFF. DNA for the CDR3: TGTGCCAGCAGCGGTAGACAGGGAATGAACACTGAAGCTTTCTTT.

There are a few counts of this clone. V and J are TRBV10-2 and TRBJ2-1; perhaps TRBD1 as D (6 bases). V lost 3 bases and J lost 10, with 10 bases in between. CDR3 length: 12 residues. Germline V gene data show CDR1 as WSHSY and CDR2 as SAAADI. CDR3 residues: CASSEVRGEQFF. The CDR3 nucleotides read TGCGCCAGCAGTGAAGTAAGGGGGGAGCAGTTCTTC.

This chain joins TRBV4-1 and TRBJ1-5; D is perhaps TRBD1 (5 bases). Deletions cut 4 bases from V and 3 bases from J, with 22 bases between. Germline lookup yields CDR1 MGHRA and CDR2 YSYEKL. This CDR3 region has 18 residues. The CDR3 region has the DNA TGCGCCAGCAGCCCGGGTTGGGGGGGAGGGACGAACAATCAGCCCCAGCATTTT. It specifies CASSPGWGGGTNNQPQHF.

The chain carries TRBV7-3 and TRBJ2-1; the match to TRBD2 covers 9 bases. V shed 3 bases, J shed 6 bases, and the junction held 6 bases outside the gene matches. Looked up from germline, CDR1 is SGHTA and CDR2 is FQGTGA. The CDR3 covers 15 residues. CDR3 in DNA: TGTGCCAGCAGCTTTCGTGCGGGGGGGCTCAATGAGCAGTTCTTC. It translates to CASSFRAGGLNEQFF.

The chain is built from TRBV7-9 and TRBJ2-1, with TRBD1 matching over 7 bases. The germline CDR1 and CDR2 sequences are SEHNR and FQNEAQ (reference sequence). The CDR3 totals 16 residues. The ends lost 3 bases at V and 6 bases at J; junction bases unmatched: 11. In DNA, the CDR3 is TGTGCCAGCAGCTTGGGCGACAGGGTCGAGGGCAATGAGCAGTTCTTC. It specifies CASSLGDRVEGNEQFF.

The gene calls are TRBV7-9 and TRBJ2-2; D remains ambiguous. The CDR3 spans 16 residues. CDR1 is SEHNR, CDR2 FQNEAQ, per germline (reference sequence). V was shortened by 5 bases and J by 0 bases, with 13 bases between the two germline ends. CDR3 region: CASSPRKTTNTGELFF. CDR3 nucleotide sequence: TGTGCCAGCAGCCCTCGGAAAACTACGAACACCGGGGAGCTGTTTTTT.

This chain connects TRBV12-3 or TRBV12-4 to TRBJ1-3; D is unresolved. The CDR3 has 12 amino acids. The V end was cut by 7 bases, the J end by 3 bases, with 7 bases between. The CDR3 bases are TGTGCCAGCAATAAAAATGGAAACACCATATATTTT. Protein: CASNKNGNTIYF.

V gene TRBV6-6 combines with J gene TRBJ1-2; the D gene is possibly TRBD1 (6 bases). The germline V gene encodes CDR1 MNHNY and CDR2 SVGAGI (reference sequence). The CDR3 is made up of 13 amino acids. V lost 7 bases and J lost 3, with 12 bases in between. This CDR3 is CASTPTGDYGYTF. CDR3 DNA: TGTGCCAGCACACCGACAGGAGACTATGGCTACACCTTC.

V and J are TRBV12-3 or TRBV12-4 and TRBJ1-2; D gene uncertain. V shed 4 bases and J shed 4 bases, with 10 bases lying between them. This CDR3 contains 13 residues. CDR3 bases: TGTGCCAGCAGTTCACAGAGCTTCTATGGCTACACCTTC. It translates to CASSSQSFYGYTF.

The J gene is TRBJ1-2, the V gene TRBV4-3; 9 nucleotides align to TRBD1. V lost 3 bases and J lost 8; bases outside the gene matches: 7. Per the germline V gene, CDR1 is LGHNA and CDR2 is YSLEER. CDR3 size: 14 residues. The CDR3 loop is CASSQGQGSEGYTF. The CDR3 DNA is TGCGCCAGCAGCCAGGGACAGGGATCAGAAGGCTACACCTTC.

This chain uses TRBV11-2 with TRBJ1-3; D is ambiguous. Germline CDR1 and CDR2: SGHAT and FQNNGV. V was shortened by 5 bases and J by 0 bases, with 14 bases between the two germline ends. The CDR3 consists of 16 residues. The CDR3: CASSGQVLHSGNTIYF. CDR3 bases: TGTGCCAGCAGCGGGCAGGTCCTCCACTCTGGAAACACCATATATTTT.

The chain couples TRBV9 to TRBJ1-3; TRBD1 is a possible D gene (6 bases). This CDR3 region has 17 residues. The germline CDR1 and CDR2 sequences are SGDLS and YYNGEE. Between the trimmed V and J ends, which lost 0 bases and 3 bases, there was a span of 16 bases. Here the CDR3 reads CASSVVGGRYGGNTIYF. The DNA for the CDR3 is TGTGCCAGCAGCGTAGTGGGGGGGCGATATGGTGGAAACACCATATATTTT. The whole variable domain, remainder taken from reference TRBV9 and TRBJ1-3, is DSGVTQTPKHLITATGQRVTLRCSPRSGDLSVYWYQQSLDQGLQFLIQYYNGEERAKGNILERFSAQQFPDLHSELNLSSLELGDSALYFCASSVVGGRYGGNTIYFGEGSWLTVV.

The chain joins TRBV19 to TRBJ2-2, with 11 bases that match TRBD1. Germline V CDR1 and CDR2: LNHDA, SQIVND (reference sequence). The CDR3 covers 16 residues. V shed 1 base and J 3 bases; nucleotides not matched to a gene: 1. The CDR3 DNA reads TGTGCCAGTAGTATAGGGACAGGGGGCTACACCGGGGAGCTGTTTTTT. Translation gives CASSIGTGGYTGELFF.

The chain recombines TRBV5-1 with TRBJ2-3; TRBD1 matches 7 bases. In germline, CDR1 is SGHRS, CDR2 YFSETQ. Trimming removed 4 bases from V and 0 bases from J; junction bases left unmatched: 5. The CDR3 covers 15 residues. This CDR3 is CASSPQGISTDTQYF. CDR3 coding DNA: TGCGCCAGCAGCCCACAGGGGATTAGCACAGATACGCAGTATTTT.

The CDR3 protein is CASSPETGDWNTQYF. The CDR3 coding sequence is TGCGCCAGCAGCCCCGAGACAGGGGATTGGAATACGCAGTATTTT. The chain couples TRBV5-1 to TRBJ2-3, with 8 bases fitting TRBD1. The germline V gene encodes CDR1 SGHRS and CDR2 YFSETQ. This CDR3 has 15 amino acids. With V trimmed by 4 bases and J by 7 bases, 11 bases remained unmatched.

The V gene is TRBV6-5, the J gene TRBJ1-3; unclear D gene. This CDR3 comprises 15 residues. Germline CDR1 is MNHEY and CDR2 is SVGAGI. V was shortened by 5 bases and J by 2 bases, with 13 bases between the two germline ends. The CDR3: CASSNSYGTGNTIYF. For the CDR3, the DNA is TGTGCCAGCAGTAATTCTTACGGGACTGGAAACACCATATATTTT.

Only a few counts were recorded for this clone. J is TRBJ1-6 and V is TRBV6-5, with D tentatively TRBD1 (5 bases). Germline V gene lookup returns CDR1 MNHEY and CDR2 SVGAGI. This CDR3 comprises 15 residues. V lost 0 bases to trimming and J lost 6 bases, with 9 bases between them. CDR3 sequence reads: CASSYSSGINSPLHF. DNA of the CDR3: TGTGCCAGCAGTTACTCTTCAGGGATTAATTCACCCCTCCACTTT.

This rearrangement joins TRBV2 to TRBJ1-6; no definite D call. Trimming took 6 bases from V and 5 from J, leaving 5 bases between them. The CDR3 runs to 12 residues. CDR1 is SNHLY and CDR2 is FYNNEI in the germline V gene. Written as DNA, the CDR3 is TGTGCCAGCAGCGGGAATAATTCACCCCTCCACTTT. Amino acid sequence: CASSGNNSPLHF. Filled out from reference TRBV2 and TRBJ1-6, the complete variable domain reads EPEVTQTPSHQVTQMGQEVILRCVPISNHLYFYWYRQILGQKVEFLVSFYNNEISEKSEIFDDQFSVERPDGSNFTLKIRSTKLEDSAMYFCASSGNNSPLHFGNGTRLTVT.

This sequence joins TRBV7-8 and TRBJ1-4; D is possibly TRBD1 (6 bases). Germline CDR1 is SGHVS and CDR2 is FQNEAQ. V gave up 5 bases and J gave up 1 base, with 14 bases separating them. The CDR3 has 16 residues. Here the CDR3 reads CASSPYVGGTNEKLFF. The CDR3 bases are TGTGCCAGCAGCCCCTACGTAGGGGGAACTAATGAAAAACTGTTTTTT. Full variable domain (missing parts from reference TRBV7-8 and TRBJ1-4): GAGVSQSPRYKVAKRGQDVALRCDPISGHVSLFWYQQALGQGPEFLTYFQNEAQLDKSGLPSDRFFAERPEGSVSTLKIQRTQQEDSAVYLCASSPYVGGTNEKLFFGSGTQLSVL.

The rearrangement links TRBV29-1 to TRBJ1-3; TRBD1 matches at 7 bases. Looked up from germline, CDR1 is SQVTM and CDR2 is ANQGSEA. The trim removed 6 bases at V and 3 bases at J, leaving 5 bases unmatched. The CDR3 covers 13 residues. This CDR3 reads CSVGGQFGNTIYF. In nucleotides, the CDR3 is TGCAGCGTGGGGGGACAGTTTGGAAACACCATATATTTT.

This chain joins TRBV12-3 or TRBV12-4 and TRBJ1-2, with D unclear. This CDR3 is built from 12 residues. V gave up 4 bases and J gave up 0 bases, with 3 bases separating them. The CDR3 nucleotides read TGTGCCAGCAGTTCAACTAACTATGGCTACACCTTC. Amino acids: CASSSTNYGYTF.

The rearrangement links TRBV6-5 to TRBJ2-7; TRBD1 agrees at 7 bases. Trimming at V came to 7 bases and at J to 5 bases, leaving 8 bases not matched to a gene. The CDR3 runs to 13 residues. Germline V gene sequence: CDR1 MNHEY, CDR2 SVGAGI. The CDR3 DNA reads as TGTGCCAGCACCGCTACAGGGGTCCACGAGCAGTACTTC. Its protein product is CASTATGVHEQYF.

The CDR3 nucleotides read TGTGCCAGCAGTTTCCACGGGGACACTGAAGCTTTCTTT. This sequence encodes CASSFHGDTEAFF. The V call is TRBV12-3 or TRBV12-4, the J call TRBJ1-1; D is unresolved. This CDR3 contains 13 residues. V lost 3 bases and J 3 bases, leaving 8 bases between the germline ends.